The clone carrying this T cell receptor (beta chain) has just a few counts. This CDR3 contains 17 residues. Germline CDR1 reads SGHRS; CDR2 reads YFSETQ. The ends lost 0 bases at V and 0 bases at J; junction bases unmatched: 4. Clones were read by immunoSEQ multiplex PCR, and TCRdb kept only the in-frame ones, dropping some. The sample has over 150,000 clones, roughly 84% seen once. The data are from a study of blood T cell repertoires in COVID-19. The sequence came from a man in his late teens or twenties with active or convalescent COVID-19. The sequencing input was peripheral blood. This sequence joins TRBV5-1 and TRBJ2-3; TRBD2 matches at 10 bases. CDR3 protein: CASSLGLAGDSTDTQYF. CDR3 DNA: TGCGCCAGCAGCTTGGGCCTAGCGGGGGACAGCACAGATACGCAGTATTTT. The complete variable domain, with remaining parts taken from reference TRBV5-1 and TRBJ2-3, reads KAGVTQTPRYLIKTRGQQVTLSCSPISGHRSVSWYQQTPGQGLQFLFEYFSETQRNKGNFPGRFSGRQFSNSRSEMNVSTLELGDSALYLCASSLGLAGDSTDTQYFGPGTRLTVL.